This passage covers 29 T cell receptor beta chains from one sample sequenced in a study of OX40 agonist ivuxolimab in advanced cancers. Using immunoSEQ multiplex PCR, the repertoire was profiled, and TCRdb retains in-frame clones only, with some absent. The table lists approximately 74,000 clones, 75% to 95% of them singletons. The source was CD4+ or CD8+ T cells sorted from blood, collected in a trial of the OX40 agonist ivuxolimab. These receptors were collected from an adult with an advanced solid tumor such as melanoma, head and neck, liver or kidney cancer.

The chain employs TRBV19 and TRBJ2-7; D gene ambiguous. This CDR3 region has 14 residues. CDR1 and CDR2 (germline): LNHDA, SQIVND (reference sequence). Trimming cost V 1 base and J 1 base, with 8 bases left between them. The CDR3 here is CASSIVPGSYEQYF. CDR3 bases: TGTGCCAGTAGTATAGTCCCCGGGTCCTACGAGCAGTACTTC.

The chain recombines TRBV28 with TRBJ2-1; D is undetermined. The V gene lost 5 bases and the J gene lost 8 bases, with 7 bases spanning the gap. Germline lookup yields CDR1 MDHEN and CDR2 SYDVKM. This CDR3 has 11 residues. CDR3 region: CASSPSHEQFF. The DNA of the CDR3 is TGTGCCAGCAGTCCGAGTCATGAGCAGTTCTTC.

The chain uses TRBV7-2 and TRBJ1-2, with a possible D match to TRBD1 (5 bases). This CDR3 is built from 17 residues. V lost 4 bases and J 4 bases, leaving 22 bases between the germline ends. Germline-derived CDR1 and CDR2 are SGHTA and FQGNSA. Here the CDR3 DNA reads TGTGCCAGCAGCTCTCACGGGGATGAGGGGTTTAGCTATGGCTACACCTTC. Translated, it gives CASSSHGDEGFSYGYTF.

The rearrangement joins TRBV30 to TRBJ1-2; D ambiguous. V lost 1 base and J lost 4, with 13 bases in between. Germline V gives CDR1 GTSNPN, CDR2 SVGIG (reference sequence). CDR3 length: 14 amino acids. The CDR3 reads CAWSALNGLYGYTF. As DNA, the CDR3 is TGTGCCTGGAGTGCCCTCAACGGACTCTATGGCTACACCTTC.

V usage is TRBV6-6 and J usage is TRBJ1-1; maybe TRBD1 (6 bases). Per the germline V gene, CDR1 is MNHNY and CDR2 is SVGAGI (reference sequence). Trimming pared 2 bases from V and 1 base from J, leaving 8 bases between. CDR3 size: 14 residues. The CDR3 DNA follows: TGTGCCAGCAGTTACGTGGACAGGAACACTGAAGCTTTCTTT. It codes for CASSYVDRNTEAFF.

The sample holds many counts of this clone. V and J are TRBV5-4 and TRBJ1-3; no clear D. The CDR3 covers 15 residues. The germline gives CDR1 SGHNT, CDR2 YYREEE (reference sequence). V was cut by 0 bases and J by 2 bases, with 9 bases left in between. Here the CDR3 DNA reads TGTGCCAGCAGCTTGGGAATCACAACTGGAAACACCATATATTTT. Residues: CASSLGITTGNTIYF.

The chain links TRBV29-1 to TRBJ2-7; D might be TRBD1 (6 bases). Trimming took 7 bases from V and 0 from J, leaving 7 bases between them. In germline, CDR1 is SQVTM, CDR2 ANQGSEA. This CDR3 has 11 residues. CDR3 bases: TGCAGCGGGACAGTCTCCTACGAGCAGTACTTC. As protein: CSGTVSYEQYF.

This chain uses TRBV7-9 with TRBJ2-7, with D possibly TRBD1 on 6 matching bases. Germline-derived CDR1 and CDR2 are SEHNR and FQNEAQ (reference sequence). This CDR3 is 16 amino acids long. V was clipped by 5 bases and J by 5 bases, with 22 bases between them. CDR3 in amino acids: CASSPTEGDVDHEQYF. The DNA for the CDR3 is TGTGCCAGCAGCCCAACTGAGGGGGACGTTGACCACGAGCAGTACTTC.

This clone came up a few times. For the CDR3, the DNA is TGTGCTATACACCTGAACACTGAAGCTTTCTTT. This sequence encodes CAIHLNTEAFF. The chain links TRBV7-9 to TRBJ1-1; D is unclear. The V gene's germline CDR1 is SEHNR and CDR2 FQNEAQ (reference sequence). The CDR3 totals 11 residues.

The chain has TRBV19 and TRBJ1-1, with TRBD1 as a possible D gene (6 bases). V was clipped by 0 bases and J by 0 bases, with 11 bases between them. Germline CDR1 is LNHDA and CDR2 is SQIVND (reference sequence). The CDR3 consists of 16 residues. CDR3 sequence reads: CASSIDWGQMNTEAFF. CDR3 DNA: TGTGCCAGTAGTATAGACTGGGGGCAGATGAACACTGAAGCTTTCTTT.

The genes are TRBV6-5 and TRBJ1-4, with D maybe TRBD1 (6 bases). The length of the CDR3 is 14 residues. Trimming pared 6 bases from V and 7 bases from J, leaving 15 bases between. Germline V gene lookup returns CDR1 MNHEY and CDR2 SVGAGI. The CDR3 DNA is TGTGCCAGCAGACCACAGGGAGAGAGTGAAAAACTGTTTTTT. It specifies CASRPQGESEKLFF.

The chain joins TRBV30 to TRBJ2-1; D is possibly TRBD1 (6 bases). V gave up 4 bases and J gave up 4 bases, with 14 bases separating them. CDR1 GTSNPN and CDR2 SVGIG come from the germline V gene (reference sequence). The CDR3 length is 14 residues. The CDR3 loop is CAWNANREYNEQFF. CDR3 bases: TGTGCCTGGAATGCAAACAGGGAATACAATGAGCAGTTCTTC.

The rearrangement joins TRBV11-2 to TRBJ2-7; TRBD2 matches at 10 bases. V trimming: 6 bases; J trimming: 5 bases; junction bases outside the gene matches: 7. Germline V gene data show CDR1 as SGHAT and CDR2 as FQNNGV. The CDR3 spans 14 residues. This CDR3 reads CASSSWTSGHEQYF. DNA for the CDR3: TGTGCCAGCAGTTCCTGGACTAGCGGCCACGAGCAGTACTTC.

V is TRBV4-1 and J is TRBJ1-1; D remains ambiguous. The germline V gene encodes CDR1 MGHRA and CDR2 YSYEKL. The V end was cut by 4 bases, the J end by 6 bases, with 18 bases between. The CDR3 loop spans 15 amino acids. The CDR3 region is CASSLNPFWTSEAFF. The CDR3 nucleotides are TGCGCCAGCAGCCTCAACCCGTTCTGGACCTCTGAAGCTTTCTTT.

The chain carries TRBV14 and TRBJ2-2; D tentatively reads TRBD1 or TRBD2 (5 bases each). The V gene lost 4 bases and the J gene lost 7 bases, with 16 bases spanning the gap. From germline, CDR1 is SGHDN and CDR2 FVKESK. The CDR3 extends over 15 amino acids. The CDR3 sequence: CASSPFRDGSGELFF. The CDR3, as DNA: TGTGCCAGCAGCCCCTTTAGGGACGGTAGCGGGGAGCTGTTTTTT.

The CDR3 loop reads CASSLAVRTVNTGELFF. The CDR3 DNA reads as TGTGCCAGCAGCTTAGCCGTCAGGACAGTTAACACCGGGGAGCTGTTTTTT. V gene TRBV7-9 combines with J gene TRBJ2-2; tentative D call: TRBD1 (6 bases). V was trimmed by 0 bases and J by 2 bases, leaving 13 bases between them. Germline CDR1 is SEHNR and CDR2 is FQNEAQ (reference sequence). The CDR3 has 17 residues.

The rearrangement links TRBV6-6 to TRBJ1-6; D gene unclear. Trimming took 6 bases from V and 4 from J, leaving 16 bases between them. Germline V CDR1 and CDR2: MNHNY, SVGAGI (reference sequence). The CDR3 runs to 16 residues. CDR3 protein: CASSSALAGYNSPLHF. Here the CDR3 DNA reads TGTGCCAGCAGCTCAGCCTTGGCGGGTTATAATTCACCCCTCCACTTT.

The CDR3 loop reads CASSLAGGLETQYF. CDR3 bases: TGTGCCAGCAGTTTAGCGGGAGGTCTGGAGACCCAGTACTTC. This chain uses TRBV27 with TRBJ2-5; 8 bases map to TRBD2. Germline CDR1 and CDR2: MNHEY and SMNVEV (reference sequence). V was clipped by 2 bases and J by 5 bases; unmatched bases: 4. The CDR3 loop spans 14 amino acids.

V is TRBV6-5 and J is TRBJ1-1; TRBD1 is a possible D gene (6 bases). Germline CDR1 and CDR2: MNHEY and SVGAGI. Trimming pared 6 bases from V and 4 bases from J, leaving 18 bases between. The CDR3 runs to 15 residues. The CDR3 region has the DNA TGTGCCAGCAGAGTACAGGGAGGGTTGAGCACTGAAGCTTTCTTT. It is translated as CASRVQGGLSTEAFF.

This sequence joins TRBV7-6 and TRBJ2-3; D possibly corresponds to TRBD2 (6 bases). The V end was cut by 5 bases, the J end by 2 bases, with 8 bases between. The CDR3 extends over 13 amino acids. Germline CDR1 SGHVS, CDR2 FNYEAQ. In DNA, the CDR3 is TGTGCCAGCAGCCGGGACTTCACAGATACGCAGTATTTT. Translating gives CASSRDFTDTQYF.

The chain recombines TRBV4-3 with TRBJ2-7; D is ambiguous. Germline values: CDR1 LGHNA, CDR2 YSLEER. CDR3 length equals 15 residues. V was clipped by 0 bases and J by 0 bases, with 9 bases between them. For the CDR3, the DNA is TGCGCCAGCAGCCAAGATGGTTATGGCTCCTACGAGCAGTACTTC. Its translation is CASSQDGYGSYEQYF.

The CDR3 here is CASSLLGGNTEAFF. The CDR3 coding sequence is TGTGCCAGCAGCCTGCTGGGGGGGAACACTGAAGCTTTCTTT. The V call is TRBV27, the J call TRBJ1-1; D is possibly TRBD1 (5 bases). V was shortened by 6 bases and J by 1 base, with 12 bases between the two germline ends. Germline V CDR1 and CDR2: MNHEY, SMNVEV (reference sequence). This CDR3 region has 14 residues.

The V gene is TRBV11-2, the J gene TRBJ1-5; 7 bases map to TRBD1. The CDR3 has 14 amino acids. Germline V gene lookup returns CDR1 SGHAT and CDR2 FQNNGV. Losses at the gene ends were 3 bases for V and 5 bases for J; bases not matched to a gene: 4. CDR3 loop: CASSFTGVDQPQHF. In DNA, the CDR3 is TGTGCCAGCAGCTTCACAGGGGTGGATCAGCCCCAGCATTTT.

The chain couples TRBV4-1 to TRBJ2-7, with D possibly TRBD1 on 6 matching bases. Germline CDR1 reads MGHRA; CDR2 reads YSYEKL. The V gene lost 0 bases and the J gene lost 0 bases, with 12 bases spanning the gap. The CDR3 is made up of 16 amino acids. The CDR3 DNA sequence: TGCGCCAGCAGCCAAGAGACAGGCTACAACTCCTACGAGCAGTACTTC. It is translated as CASSQETGYNSYEQYF.

The CDR3 protein is CASSQDIGTVLNTGELFF. DNA of the CDR3: TGTGCCAGCAGCCAAGATATCGGGACAGTACTGAACACCGGGGAGCTGTTTTTT. The chain recombines TRBV14 with TRBJ2-2, with 7 bases fitting TRBD1. V lost 0 bases to trimming and J lost 1 base; unmatched junction nucleotides: 8. This CDR3 has 18 amino acids. Looked up from germline, CDR1 is SGHDN and CDR2 is FVKESK.

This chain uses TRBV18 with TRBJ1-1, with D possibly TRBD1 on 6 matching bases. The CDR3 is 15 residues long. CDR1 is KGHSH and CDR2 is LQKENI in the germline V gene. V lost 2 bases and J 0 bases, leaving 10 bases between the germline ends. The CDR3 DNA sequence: TGTGCCAGCTCACCAAAGGGGACACTGAACACTGAAGCTTTCTTT. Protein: CASSPKGTLNTEAFF.

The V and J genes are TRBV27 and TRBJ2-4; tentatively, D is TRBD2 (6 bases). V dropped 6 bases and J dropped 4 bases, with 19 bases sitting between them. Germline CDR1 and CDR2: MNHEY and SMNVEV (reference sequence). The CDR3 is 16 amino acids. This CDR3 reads CASSLSAGPEKNIQYF. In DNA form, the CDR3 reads TGTGCCAGCAGCCTATCCGCGGGACCCGAAAAAAACATTCAGTACTTC.

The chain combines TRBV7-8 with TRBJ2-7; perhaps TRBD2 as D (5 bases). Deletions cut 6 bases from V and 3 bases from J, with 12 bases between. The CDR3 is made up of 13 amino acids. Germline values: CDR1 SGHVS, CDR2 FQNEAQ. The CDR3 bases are TGTGCCAGCAGTGAATTCGGGGACTACGAGCAGTACTTC. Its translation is CASSEFGDYEQYF.

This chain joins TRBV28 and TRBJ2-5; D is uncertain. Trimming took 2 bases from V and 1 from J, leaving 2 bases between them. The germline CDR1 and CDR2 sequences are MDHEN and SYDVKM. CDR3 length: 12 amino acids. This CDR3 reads CASSLLQETQYF. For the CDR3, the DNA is TGTGCCAGCAGTTTACTCCAAGAGACCCAGTACTTC.